The TCR beta chain under discussion was sequenced for a study of metastatic and nonmetastatic thyroid tumors. Findings and limits, study-wide: It was reported that TCR beta diversity was significantly higher in malignant thyroid tumors than benign nodules, in blood and tumor.

A word on this clone: As yet, its antigen is unknown. It is likely a read error, because the conserved phenylalanine at the end of the CDR3 is missing.

Every patient was untreated before thyroid surgery. The CDR3 has 14 residues. Trimming shortened V by 0 bases and J by 2 bases, and 8 bases separated the two germline ends. Germline V lookup: CDR1 LGHNA, CDR2 YSLEER. Per the original data handling: A distant-metastasis classifier for papillary thyroid cancer was built using CDR3 differences across clinicopathological groups. MiXCR re-clonotyped the PCR reads for TCRdb. In this record, the V and J calls reflect TCRdb's handling and not the investigators' own analysis. Here the sample spans about 20,000 clones, around a quarter being singletons. This TCR derives from a female donor with papillary thyroid cancer or a benign thyroid nodule (not recorded which). Some clones in this sample may be carry-over from other donors' samples. Sequencing used tumor tissue. This sequence joins TRBV4-3 and TRBJ2-7, with D perhaps TRBD2 (5 bases). The CDR3 sequence is CASSQEAGPYEQYL. Here the CDR3 DNA reads TGCGCCAGCAGCCAAGAGGCGGGTCCCTACGAGCAGTACCTC.